What follows is one T cell receptor beta chain and its context. The target of this receptor is not known. Qualities for individual bases were not recorded, and no much larger clone is one base off. The germline V and J ends show losses of 7 bases and 3 bases respectively, and no gene match explains 11 bases of the junction. The CDR3, from cysteine to phenylalanine, totals 18 residues. Solely the CDR3 DNA is kept, with 54 bases framed from the first base. As encoded in the germline V gene, CDR1 is SNHLY while CDR2 is FYNNEI. The protocol used for the library was PCR. The data were produced on an Illumina HiSeq 2500. To reduce PCR and sequencing biases, unique molecular identifiers were built into the TCR beta cDNA libraries. Every 1 to 10 million input T cells yielded approximately 500,000 cDNA molecules, meaning each molecule approximated one T cell. The patient libraries were prepared and sequenced with the same protocol used for the earlier healthy control dataset. Within a given batch, samples were prepared together, multiplexed and sequenced on the same HiSeq lane. The authors' pipeline ran thus. MIGEC handled the raw barcoded reads, throwing out single-read molecular identifier groups before consensus assembly and CDR3 extraction. Clonotype tables were post-analysed with VDJtools, normalizing diversity by down-sampling all datasets to the smallest sample size. Repertoire overlap clustering matched CDR3 amino acid but not nucleotide sequences to correct batch-related cross-sample contamination. Clones were called with MiXCR by TCRdb after fastp trimmed the public reads at Q25, and only in-frame beta chains were retained. Duplicate CDR3 protein sequences are folded into a single record with the most common DNA and genes. TCRdb's processing, not the authors' own work, is the source of the V and J calls. For this sample there are about 820,000 distinct CDR3 sequences; roughly half appear just once. The top ten hold over 4% of the sample.

The source of the sample is a study of post-analysis software for immune sequencing data (dated by TCRdb to between 2014 and 2017). Some background on the complete study: The recorded disease courses included relapsing-remitting, secondary progressive and progressive-relapsing multiple sclerosis, and some patients had no subtype annotation. The patient repertoires were compared against some twelve previously published healthy control repertoires obtained from donors aged roughly 6 to 28 years. A subset of samples was prepared in parallel using single-end sample barcoding, then pooled and co-amplified after Illumina adapter ligation.

To demonstrate the VDJtools post-analysis software, TCR beta repertoires were profiled from the peripheral blood of about 14 young patients with multiple sclerosis. The multiple sclerosis patients were children and adolescents between roughly 6 and 16 years of age. Paper-wide results and their limitations: The multiple sclerosis patient group was slightly younger than the control group. Significantly lower normalized Chao1 diversity was found in multiple sclerosis patients than in controls, suggesting substantial peripheral T-cell clonal expansion. A handful of TRBV segments, including TRBV5-6, TRBV5-1 and TRBV20-1, were significantly more frequent in patients than controls. Direct clustering with F measure showed strong co-clustering of samples prepared in the same batch, prompting a batch-effect correction.

Material for sequencing was blood. The V and J segments used are TRBV2 and TRBJ2-1, with 14 bases matching TRBD2. The receptor's source is a girl aged 10-17 years with multiple sclerosis. The CDR3 region has the sequence CASTMTSGGVSNYNEQFF. The nucleotide sequence is TGTGCCAGCACCATGACTAGCGGGGGGGTATCAAACTACAATGAGCAGTTCTTC.